A selection of T cell receptor beta chains follows, all from one sample in a study of blood T cell repertoires in COVID-19. Only in-frame clones appear in the TCRdb table, and some are missing; sequencing was by immunoSEQ multiplex PCR. Of 160,000 or so clones listed, 70% to 90% are singletons. What was sequenced was peripheral blood. The receptors originated from a man aged 55-75 years with acute or convalescent COVID-19. Both conserved end residues are part of each CDR3. The D gene is left open where the match is weak. For some rows the clone size is stated as once, few or many, or as a class when expanded; others skip it.

size,D,V,J,DNA,CDR3
.,.,TRBV7-8,TRBJ1-4,TGTGCCAGCAGCTTAGATACAGGCAGAAATGAAAAACTGTTTTTT,CASSLDTGRNEKLFF
once,TRBD2,TRBV3-1/TRBV3-2,TRBJ2-1,TGTGCCAGCAGCCAAGATTTTGAAGGGCCGGGAGGGATTTCCAATGAGCAGTTCTTC,CASSQDFEGPGGISNEQFF
.,TRBD1,TRBV29-1,TRBJ2-7,TGCAGCGTTGGCAAGGGGACAGGGGGGGACGAGCAGTACTTC,CSVGKGTGGDEQYF
.,TRBD2,TRBV11-2,TRBJ2-7,TGTGCCAGCAGCTCTGTGGGACTAGCGGGCTACGAGCAGTACTTC,CASSSVGLAGYEQYF
.,.,TRBV18,TRBJ1-5,TGTGCCAGCTCACCGGTGCGGGGTCAGCCCCAGCATTTT,CASSPVRGQPQHF
few,TRBD1,TRBV7-9,TRBJ1-6,TGTGCCAGCAGCTTACCACAGGGGGATAATTCACCCCTCCACTTT,CASSLPQGDNSPLHF
.,TRBD2,TRBV3-1/TRBV3-2,TRBJ2-3,TGTGCCAGCAGCCTAGGTAGCGGGGGTGGGGGAACGCAGTATTTT,CASSLGSGGGGTQYF
.,.,TRBV3-1/TRBV3-2,TRBJ2-5,TGTGCCAGCAGCCAAGATGAGGGGGGGGAGTACCAAGAGACCCAGTACTTC,CASSQDEGGEYQETQYF
.,.,TRBV7-2,TRBJ1-5,TGTGCCAGCAGCTTAAGACAGACCAATCAGCCCCAGCATTTT,CASSLRQTNQPQHF
.,.,TRBV4-1,TRBJ1-4,TGCGCCAGCAGCCAAGATCCCCAGGGGTCAGGGCCAAGAGCTAATGAAAAACTGTTTTTT,CASSQDPQGSGPRANEKLFF
.,.,TRBV4-2,TRBJ1-4,TGTGCCAGCAGCCAAACCGCCGGCAGGGCGAATGAAAAACTGTTTTTT,CASSQTAGRANEKLFF
.,TRBD2,TRBV13,TRBJ2-7,TGTGCCAGCAGCTTAGGTCTAGCGGACACCTACGAGCAGTACTTC,CASSLGLADTYEQYF
once,.,TRBV11-2,TRBJ1-1,TGTGCCAGCAGACAGTTGAACACTGAAGCTTTCTTT,CASRQLNTEAFF
.,.,TRBV27,TRBJ2-3,TGTGCCACCGCCAGGGGTGGCACAGATACGCAGTATTTT,CATARGGTDTQYF
few,.,TRBV5-1,TRBJ2-1,TGCGCCAGCAGCGGGGCAAAGAGCTCCTACAATGAGCAGTTCTTC,CASSGAKSSYNEQFF
.,TRBD2,TRBV25-1,TRBJ2-5,TGTGCCAGCAGTCGCGGCGGGCGGGGGGAAGAGACTCAGTACTTC,CASSRGGRGEETQYF
.,.,TRBV6-2/TRBV6-3,TRBJ2-1,TGTGCCAGCAGTTACTCTCGGACAGCCAACGGCGGTGAGCAGTTCTTC,CASSYSRTANGGEQFF
few,.,TRBV7-9,TRBJ1-4,TGTGCCAGCAGCCTAACGTACCGAGGGGAAAAACTGTTTTTT,CASSLTYRGEKLFF
.,.,TRBV6-6,TRBJ2-3,TGTGCCAGCCTGTTAGATACGCAGTATTTT,CASLLDTQYF
.,.,TRBV5-8,TRBJ1-5,TGTGCCAGCAGCCTCACAGGGAGACCCCAGCATTTT,CASSLTGRPQHF
.,.,TRBV12-3/TRBV12-4,TRBJ1-5,TGTGCCAGCAGTTTACTGGGGCAGCAGCCCCAGCATTTT,CASSLLGQQPQHF
once,.,TRBV18,TRBJ1-1,TGTGCCAGCTCCGGGGGGCAGGGCACTGAAGCTTTCTTT,CASSGGQGTEAFF
once,.,TRBV30,TRBJ1-6,TGTGCCTGGGACATTCAAAGGGGTTCACCCCTCCACTTT,CAWDIQRGSPLHF
once,.,TRBV7-9,TRBJ2-7,TGTGCCAGCAGCCCCCGGCTAGGCTCCTACGAGCAGTACTTC,CASSPRLGSYEQYF
once,TRBD1,TRBV2,TRBJ1-5,TGTGCCAGCAGTCCACAGGGGGTTTTTCAGCCCCAGCATTTT,CASSPQGVFQPQHF
.,.,TRBV6-5,TRBJ1-1,TGTGCCAGCAGCTCCCGGGGGGGAGGTTTGGGAGCTTTCTTT,CASSSRGGGLGAFF
.,TRBD1,TRBV5-1,TRBJ2-1,TGCGCCAGCAGATTCCAGGGGGACAGGGGGCAAAATGAGCAGTTCTTC,CASRFQGDRGQNEQFF
once,.,TRBV30,TRBJ1-6,TGTGCCTGGAGCCGGGGAGGGGTTCGTTCACCCCTCCACTTT,CAWSRGGVRSPLHF
.,.,TRBV5-8,TRBJ2-7,TGTGCCAGCAGCTTGGCCAACCCACGGGACGAGCAGTACTTC,CASSLANPRDEQYF
few,.,TRBV27,TRBJ2-7,TGTGCCAGCAGACAGGGTTACGAGCAGTACTTC,CASRQGYEQYF
.,.,TRBV5-8,TRBJ1-5,TGTGCCAGCAGCTTGGATCCTTGGGACACTGGCAATCAGCCCCAGCATTTT,CASSLDPWDTGNQPQHF
.,.,TRBV6-5,TRBJ2-1,TGTGCCAGCAGTTACTCGCCAGGGGAGCAGTTCTTC,CASSYSPGEQFF
.,TRBD1,TRBV12-3/TRBV12-4,TRBJ1-2,TGTGCCAGCAGTCCGACAGGGGACCTTGGCTACACCTTC,CASSPTGDLGYTF
.,.,TRBV18,TRBJ1-4,TGTGCCAGCTCACTCAGGATCTCTGATGAAAAACTGTTTTTT,CASSLRISDEKLFF
.,.,TRBV2,TRBJ1-4,TGTGCCAGCAGCGGACAGTTACGCAATGAAAAACTGTTTTTT,CASSGQLRNEKLFF
.,.,TRBV19,TRBJ2-6,TGTGCCAGTAGTATAGCGGGGAGCTCTGGGGCCAACGTCCTGACTTTC,CASSIAGSSGANVLTF
.,.,TRBV2,TRBJ2-2,TGTGCCAGCAGTCATCAGGAGGGCAGCGGGGAGCTGTTTTTT,CASSHQEGSGELFF
once,.,TRBV2,TRBJ2-3,TGTGCCAGCAGCGCTCCGCCCGGGGGACTCACAGATACGCAGTATTTT,CASSAPPGGLTDTQYF
.,TRBD1,TRBV10-2,TRBJ1-5,TGCGCCAGCAGTGTGGACAGGGGACGGGGTCAGCCCCAGCATTTT,CASSVDRGRGQPQHF
.,TRBD2,TRBV18,TRBJ2-1,TGTGCCAGCTCACCGTCGGGGGGGCTGGGAAGCCATGAGCAGTTCTTC,CASSPSGGLGSHEQFF